The rows below give T cell receptor beta chains drawn from one sample of a study of blood T cell repertoires in COVID-19. Libraries were prepared by immunoSEQ multiplex PCR; TCRdb keeps only in-frame clonotypes and omits some of them. The sample contains around 130,000 clones, 75% to 90% of which appear only once. What was sequenced was PBMCs or T cells enriched from blood (not recorded which). These TCRs come from a woman aged 45-65 years who had recovered from COVID-19. CDR3s leave out the opening cysteine and the closing phenylalanine or tryptophan.

V	J	length	CDR3
TRBV4-2	TRBJ1-2	13	ASSQEGGDNYGYT
TRBV24-1	TRBJ1-1	11	ATSDAGNTEAF
TRBV9	TRBJ1-2	13	ASSVAAGTNYGYT
TRBV7-9	TRBJ1-5	12	ASSVGGINQPQH
TRBV3-1/TRBV3-2	TRBJ1-1	11	ASSQEPGIEAF
TRBV29-1	TRBJ2-7	10	SVEQGSYEQY
TRBV3-1/TRBV3-2	TRBJ2-3	14	ASSPLTGTTTDTQY
TRBV27	TRBJ1-2	12	ASSLSQLNYGYT
TRBV3-1/TRBV3-2	TRBJ2-5	14	ASSQVSGGGGETQY
TRBV19	TRBJ1-2	13	ASSIDLDRGSGYT
TRBV11-3	TRBJ2-3	14	ASSLTLAGGRNTQY
TRBV6-5	TRBJ1-2	13	ASSLAGSEYYGYT
TRBV2	TRBJ1-5	14	ASSRRTGYSNQPQH
TRBV5-5	TRBJ2-7	15	ASSLGQGGTFSYEQY
TRBV5-1	TRBJ2-1	13	ASSPTLSSYNEQF
TRBV5-1	TRBJ1-4	13	ASSWQQGTNEKLF
TRBV2	TRBJ2-5	14	ASSEAGQAIQETQY
TRBV7-2	TRBJ2-1	12	ASSLREFYNEQF
TRBV18	TRBJ2-5	12	ASSVQGYQETQY
TRBV7-9	TRBJ2-7	11	ASSLGGWDEQY
TRBV19	TRBJ1-3	13	ASSIEQTSGNTIY
TRBV15	TRBJ1-4	18	ATSKTDHNAYFATNEKLF
TRBV4-1	TRBJ1-4	13	ASTDRKTTNEKLF
TRBV5-1	TRBJ2-3	16	ASSSPSLLAESTDTQY
TRBV14	TRBJ2-7	12	ASSQEGRGREQY
TRBV4-1	TRBJ1-5	11	ASSQDSHQPQH
TRBV20-1	TRBJ1-2	9	SARDRSGYT
TRBV7-3	TRBJ1-1	10	ASGTGNTEAF
TRBV7-6	TRBJ2-5	15	ASSFPSGRLFEETQY
TRBV7-2	TRBJ2-1	14	ASSYMGRGPYNEQF
TRBV7-9	TRBJ2-1	14	ASSPPTGGSYNEQF
TRBV3-1/TRBV3-2	TRBJ1-2	14	ASSQGLGTGLSGYT
TRBV4-3	TRBJ1-1	11	ASSQDPGDEAF
TRBV6-5	TRBJ2-7	12	ASSPWGETYEQY
TRBV5-6	TRBJ2-5	12	ASSFYESKETQY
TRBV3-1/TRBV3-2	TRBJ1-2	12	ASSHRVTDYGYT
TRBV6-1	TRBJ1-1	11	ASSEQGQGASL
TRBV5-4	TRBJ1-6	14	ASSSYGEGANSPLH
TRBV27	TRBJ1-6	13	ASSLSGTAFSPLH
TRBV5-5	TRBJ1-2	13	ASSPRQDSLYGYT
TRBV3-1/TRBV3-2	TRBJ1-2	14	ASSQHGGFSVGGYT
TRBV7-9	TRBJ1-1	12	ASSPGYLNTEAF
TRBV7-8	TRBJ1-1	14	ASSSDGTVSPTEAF
TRBV27	TRBJ2-7	11	ASSSGQSYEQY
TRBV7-9	TRBJ2-7	14	ASSSLPGTATYEQY
TRBV21-1	TRBJ2-6	14	ASSGQGETGANVLT
TRBV5-8	TRBJ1-5	12	ASSPGGVGQPQH
TRBV18	TRBJ2-3	13	ASSPTGTETDTQY
TRBV4-1	TRBJ2-2	12	ASRGAGANGELF
TRBV15	TRBJ1-2	12	ATSRDQDRYGYT
TRBV28	TRBJ1-1	13	ASNNGGGGRTEAF
TRBV7-9	TRBJ2-7	12	ASSVGGAAYEQY
TRBV5-1	TRBJ2-7	14	ASSQEVDRETYEQY